This is a list of T cell receptor beta chains from one sample in a study of cytomegalovirus exposure and HLA in healthy donors. Sequenced by immunoSEQ multiplex PCR; TCRdb stores in-frame clones only, minus some. This table holds 150,000 to 250,000 clones, just over 75% found once. The sequenced sample consisted of PBMCs. These receptors all stem from a man aged 25-45 years in good health and CMV-seronegative. Both conserved end residues are part of each CDR3. The order of the fields is clone size, D gene, V gene, J gene, CDR3 DNA, CDR3 protein. A D gene is named only where the DNA matches it firmly. The size of a clone is reported for some rows only, either as once, few or many, or as a class for expanded clones.

-	-	TRBV2	TRBJ2-1	TGTGCCAGCAGTTTGCAGCGGAGTCTCAATGAGCAGTTCTTC	CASSLQRSLNEQFF
-	-	TRBV20-1	TRBJ1-5	TGCAGTGCCAACAATCAGCCCCAGCATTTT	CSANNQPQHF
-	TRBD1	TRBV9	TRBJ2-7	TGTGCCAGCAGCCCTGACAGGGGATCCACCTACGAGCAGTACTTC	CASSPDRGSTYEQYF
-	-	TRBV2	TRBJ1-1	TGTGCCAGCGGAAAACAGGGAACTGAGACTGAAGCTTTCTTT	CASGKQGTETEAFF
-	TRBD1	TRBV5-1	TRBJ2-2	TGCGCCAGCAGGGCCGGGACAGGCAACACCGGGGAGCTGTTTTTT	CASRAGTGNTGELFF
-	-	TRBV10-1	TRBJ2-2	TGCGCCAGCAGTGTGGCCAATACCGGGGAGCTGTTTTTT	CASSVANTGELFF
-	-	TRBV5-1	TRBJ1-2	TGCGCCAGCAGCTTCGGAGGGAACAATGGCTACACCTTC	CASSFGGNNGYTF
-	-	TRBV5-1	TRBJ1-6	TGCGCCAGCAGCTCATCTGGTAGTTCACCCCTCCACTTT	CASSSSGSSPLHF
-	TRBD2	TRBV9	TRBJ2-7	TGTGCCAGCAGCGTAGGGGGGACTAGCGGATACGAGCAGTACTTC	CASSVGGTSGYEQYF
-	-	TRBV5-1	TRBJ2-7	TGCGCCAGCAGCTTGGGCAGTGGCGAGCAGTACTTC	CASSLGSGEQYF
once	TRBD1	TRBV7-9	TRBJ1-2	TGTGCCAGCAGCCAAGGTACAGGGGATGGCTACACCTTC	CASSQGTGDGYTF
-	-	TRBV9	TRBJ2-7	TGTGCCAGCAGCCCTCGGTCAGGCTCCTACGAGCAGTACTTC	CASSPRSGSYEQYF
few	TRBD2	TRBV7-9	TRBJ2-7	TGTGCCAGACCGGGACTAGCGGTTGTCTACGAGCAGTACTTC	CARPGLAVVYEQYF
once	-	TRBV10-1	TRBJ2-1	TGCGCCAGCAGTGACGGTGTCTCCTACAATGAGCAGTTCTTC	CASSDGVSYNEQFF
few	-	TRBV7-9	TRBJ2-1	TGTGCCAGCAGCAACCCGGAGGCGGGGTTCCTGTACAATGAGCAGTTCTTC	CASSNPEAGFLYNEQFF
-	-	TRBV7-9	TRBJ2-1	TGTGCCAGCAGCTTCTCAGGGTTTCAGGATGAGCAGTTCTTC	CASSFSGFQDEQFF
few	TRBD1	TRBV6-6	TRBJ1-6	TGTGCCAGCAGTTACGGGGACAGACTGGGGTCACCCCTCCACTTT	CASSYGDRLGSPLHF
-	TRBD2	TRBV5-1	TRBJ2-2	TGCGCCAGCAGCTTGGTGGGAGGGACGAACACCGGGGAGCTGTTTTTT	CASSLVGGTNTGELFF
few	TRBD2	TRBV28	TRBJ2-2	TGTGCCAGCAGTGCCGGGACTAGCGACACCGGGGAGCTGTTTTTT	CASSAGTSDTGELFF
once	-	TRBV6-1	TRBJ2-7	TGTGCCAGCAGTGGAGACAGCAATTACGAGCAGTACTTC	CASSGDSNYEQYF
-	-	TRBV27	TRBJ1-2	TGTGCCAGCAGTTTGGTGAGGCACCGCCTTAACTATGGCTACACCTTC	CASSLVRHRLNYGYTF
-	TRBD1	TRBV5-1	TRBJ1-5	TGCGCCAGCAGCCTTACAGGGGAGGTTGGCCAGCCCCAGCATTTT	CASSLTGEVGQPQHF
-	-	TRBV6-5	TRBJ2-1	TGTGCCAGCAGTCCCGGACTCGGTATAAATGGTGAGCAGTTCTTC	CASSPGLGINGEQFF
-	TRBD1	TRBV9	TRBJ2-2	TGTGCCAGCAGCGTAGCGGCACAGGGGACCGGGGAGCTGTTTTTT	CASSVAAQGTGELFF
-	TRBD2	TRBV28	TRBJ2-1	TGTGCCAGCACGGGCGGGAGGTTCAATGAGCAGTTCTTC	CASTGGRFNEQFF
few	TRBD1	TRBV2	TRBJ1-6	TGTGCCAGCAGTGTCCGAGGTTACAGGGGTTATAATTCACCCCTCCACTTT	CASSVRGYRGYNSPLHF
-	-	TRBV9	TRBJ1-1	TGTGCCAGCAGCGTAGTCACGAGGGCGAACACTGAAGCTTTCTTT	CASSVVTRANTEAFF
few	-	TRBV7-9	TRBJ1-3	TGTGCCAGCAGCTTAGTTCAGGATAGCTCTGGAAACACCATATATTTT	CASSLVQDSSGNTIYF
-	-	TRBV18	TRBJ2-7	TGTGCCAGCTCACCAATCGGGGGCTCCTACGAGCAGTACTTC	CASSPIGGSYEQYF
-	-	TRBV6-6	TRBJ1-2	TGTGCCAGCAGCCCCGCCGGGGGCTACACCTTC	CASSPAGGYTF
many	TRBD1	TRBV28	TRBJ1-1	TGTGCCAGCAGTTCGGACAGGACCCCCACTGAAGCTTTCTTT	CASSSDRTPTEAFF
-	-	TRBV1	TRBJ1-5	TGCACCAGCAGCCCTAGGGGTTTGGCCCAGCATTTT	CTSSPRGLAQHF
-	TRBD1	TRBV2	TRBJ1-1	TGTGCCAGCAGCTCCAGGGGGGTGGACACTGAAGCTTTCTTT	CASSSRGVDTEAFF
once	-	TRBV2	TRBJ2-2	TGTGCCAGCAGGGTCGACAGGTCGGCCGGGGAGCTGTTTTTT	CASRVDRSAGELFF
-	TRBD2	TRBV18	TRBJ2-7	TGTGCCAGCTCACCCTCCGGGACTAGCGGGGCTCTAGCCGACGAGCAGTACTTC	CASSPSGTSGALADEQYF
-	-	TRBV2	TRBJ2-2	TGTGCCAGCAGTGTTCAGAACACCGGGGAGCTGTTTTTT	CASSVQNTGELFF
once	-	TRBV7-9	TRBJ1-5	TGTGCCAGCAGCTTTACGGGGGGGCGAGGCAATCAGCCCCAGCATTTT	CASSFTGGRGNQPQHF
-	TRBD1	TRBV5-1	TRBJ2-7	TGCGCCAGCAGCCGAGCCCCCGGGACAGGGGTTTCCGAGCAGTACTTC	CASSRAPGTGVSEQYF
-	-	TRBV19	TRBJ2-5	TGTGCCAGTAGTATATCCCCAGGGCTAGAGACCCAGTACTTC	CASSISPGLETQYF
-	-	TRBV2	TRBJ1-5	TGTGCCAGCAGTGGCTCGGGTATGGGTTCTCAGCCCCAGCATTTT	CASSGSGMGSQPQHF
-	TRBD1	TRBV9	TRBJ2-7	TGTGCCAGCAGCGCCACAGGGGCCCACGAGCAGTACTTC	CASSATGAHEQYF
-	TRBD2	TRBV13	TRBJ2-1	TGTGCCAGCAGCCCCGCGACTAGCGAAAGGGGCGATGAGCAGTTCTTC	CASSPATSERGDEQFF
few	-	TRBV4-2	TRBJ2-7	TGTGCCAGCAGCCATCCGGACACCACCTACGAGCAGTACTTC	CASSHPDTTYEQYF
-	TRBD1	TRBV18	TRBJ2-7	TGTGCCAGCTCACCGAGGCAGGGGGACAGGACCTACGAGCAGTACTTC	CASSPRQGDRTYEQYF
once	-	TRBV5-1	TRBJ1-1	TGCGCCAGCAGCCTAGGGAGGGGTCAGAACACTGAAGCTTTCTTT	CASSLGRGQNTEAFF
-	-	TRBV9	TRBJ2-2	TGTGCCAGCAGCAGCTACAGGGTAGCCGGGGAGCTGTTTTTT	CASSSYRVAGELFF
-	-	TRBV19	TRBJ1-5	TGTGCCAGTAACGCAGGCCGAAAGCATTCATCTAGCAATCAGCCCCAGCATTTT	CASNAGRKHSSSNQPQHF